A selection of T cell receptor beta chains follows, all from one sample in a study of shared clonotypes between healthy human individuals. The repertoire was sequenced with immunoSEQ multiplex PCR; TCRdb's copy has only in-frame clones and lacks some. Of about 2.1 million clones in the sample, about 94% were seen once. The sample comprised naive CD8+ T cells from PBMCs. The receptors shown here come from a man aged 18 to 35 in good health. Some clones in this sample may be carry-over from other donors' samples. Each CDR3 is given with its conserved first and last residue. D genes are given only for firm matches. Part of the rows lack a size; the others show once, few, many or a class for expanded clones.

D gene	V gene	J gene	clone size	CDR3 DNA	CDR3 protein
TRBD1	TRBV18	TRBJ2-7	NA	TGTGCCAGCTCACCACCCACCCGTGAGGGACAGGGATCCTACGAGCAGTACTTC	CASSPPTREGQGSYEQYF
TRBD1	TRBV5-1	TRBJ2-2	NA	TGCGCCAGCAGCTTCGGGATCAGACAGGGGCCGAACACCGGGGAGCTGTTTTTT	CASSFGIRQGPNTGELFF
NA	TRBV27	TRBJ2-7	NA	TGTGCCAGCAGTCCTATCCCCGCCAGGGAACTCTACGAGCAGTACTTC	CASSPIPARELYEQYF
NA	TRBV27	TRBJ2-7	NA	TGTGCCAGCAGTTCTTGGACACCGACATCCGGGGGCTACGAGCAGTACTTC	CASSSWTPTSGGYEQYF
TRBD1	TRBV11-2	TRBJ2-5	few	TGTGCCAGCAGCACTACAGGGGGAGAGACCCAGTACTTC	CASSTTGGETQYF
TRBD1	TRBV7-6	TRBJ1-5	NA	TGTGCCAGCAGATCCGGGACAGGGAGCAATCAGCCCCAGCATTTT	CASRSGTGSNQPQHF
NA	TRBV11-1	TRBJ2-1	NA	TGTGCCAGCAGCTTAGTGAGTTCCTACAATGAGCAGTTCTTC	CASSLVSSYNEQFF
TRBD1	TRBV18	TRBJ2-5	NA	TGTGCCAGCTCACCCGACAGGGGGATGGCAGAGACCCAGTACTTC	CASSPDRGMAETQYF
NA	TRBV5-1	TRBJ1-1	NA	TGCGCCAGCAGCTCCACACCGAACCCCACTGAAGCTTTCTTT	CASSSTPNPTEAFF
NA	TRBV7-2	TRBJ1-1	NA	TGTGCCAGCAGCTTCGCCACGTGGACAGTCCCGAATACTGAAGCTTTCTTT	CASSFATWTVPNTEAFF
NA	TRBV27	TRBJ1-1	NA	TGTGCCAGCAGTTTAGGGAGGACGAACACTGAAGCTTTCTTT	CASSLGRTNTEAFF
TRBD1	TRBV4-3	TRBJ2-1	NA	TGCGCCAGCAGCCGAATTTTGCCGGACAGGATGAGGCAGGATGAGCAGTTCTTC	CASSRILPDRMRQDEQFF
TRBD2	TRBV28	TRBJ2-3	NA	TGTGCCAGCAGTCCAAGGCGGGGGATCACAGATACGCAGTATTTT	CASSPRRGITDTQYF
NA	TRBV19	TRBJ1-2	NA	TGTGCCAGTAGTATTAAGTCTAACTATGGCTACACCTTC	CASSIKSNYGYTF
NA	TRBV6-4	TRBJ2-3	NA	TGTGCCAGCAGGGACGGAGTTAGCACAGATACGCAGTATTTT	CASRDGVSTDTQYF
TRBD1	TRBV28	TRBJ1-2	few	TGTGCCAGCAGTTTTGACAGGGGTGGCTACACCTTC	CASSFDRGGYTF
TRBD2	TRBV11-2	TRBJ2-7	NA	TGTGCCAGCAGCTTTCCGGGAGCGGGATACGAGCAGTACTTC	CASSFPGAGYEQYF
NA	TRBV9	TRBJ2-1	NA	TGTGCCAGCAGTCCGGAGTTAGGGCATTACAATGAGCAGTTCTTC	CASSPELGHYNEQFF
TRBD2	TRBV7-9	TRBJ2-5	once	TGTGCCAGCAGCCCCCCTAGCGGGAGGAAAGGGCCAGAGACCCAGTACTTC	CASSPPSGRKGPETQYF
NA	TRBV7-3	TRBJ2-1	NA	TGTGCCAGCAGCTTATTGGGTGGTCGGAATGAGCAGTTCTTC	CASSLLGGRNEQFF
TRBD2	TRBV28	TRBJ2-1	NA	TGTGCCAGCAGTTTACGGGTAGCGGGAGTTGGTGAGCAGTTCTTC	CASSLRVAGVGEQFF
NA	TRBV5-1	TRBJ2-2	NA	TGCGCCAGCAGCCTGGACTGGACGCACACCGGGGAGCTGTTTTTT	CASSLDWTHTGELFF
NA	TRBV28	TRBJ1-3	NA	TGTGCCAGCAATAAGGGGGTGGTTGGAAACACCATATATTTT	CASNKGVVGNTIYF
NA	TRBV29-1	TRBJ2-2	NA	TGCAGCGTCCGGGACACAAACACCGGGGAGCTGTTTTTT	CSVRDTNTGELFF
NA	TRBV9	TRBJ2-7	NA	TGTGCCAGCAGCGTAGGGGACGGAAACTACGAGCAGTACTTC	CASSVGDGNYEQYF
TRBD2	TRBV6-1	TRBJ2-1	once	TGTGCCAGCAGTGACGAGCGGGAAAGCTCCTACAATGAGCAGTTCTTC	CASSDERESSYNEQFF
TRBD2	TRBV6-5	TRBJ2-1	NA	TGTGCCAGCAGTTACTTCGGGACTAGCGGGAGTGATGAGCAGTTCTTC	CASSYFGTSGSDEQFF
NA	TRBV27	TRBJ2-3	NA	TGTGCCAGCAGTTTAGTGGGTTTGCAGGGGCGCACAGATACGCAGTATTTT	CASSLVGLQGRTDTQYF
TRBD1	TRBV29-1	TRBJ1-3	once	TGCAGCGTTGGGGGGAACTTACAGGGGCAGGGTGGAAACACCATATATTTT	CSVGGNLQGQGGNTIYF
NA	TRBV6-1	TRBJ1-1	NA	TGTGCCAGCAGTGAAGCTCAGGGCAGGAACACTGAAGCTTTCTTT	CASSEAQGRNTEAFF
NA	TRBV28	TRBJ2-7	NA	TGTGCCAGCAGTTTTTTTACAGGGTCCTACGAGCAGTACTTC	CASSFFTGSYEQYF
NA	TRBV4-3	TRBJ2-6	NA	TGCGCCAGCAGCCAGCCAGGGCGCTACTCTGGGGCCAACGTCCTGACTTTC	CASSQPGRYSGANVLTF
NA	TRBV28	TRBJ2-3	NA	TGTGCCAGCAGTTTAGGGTACTCCCCTACCACAGATACGCAGTATTTT	CASSLGYSPTTDTQYF
NA	TRBV7-6	TRBJ1-4	NA	TGTGCCAGCAGCCCTATCGCGGTGAATGAAAAACTGTTTTTT	CASSPIAVNEKLFF
NA	TRBV7-9	TRBJ2-7	NA	TGTGCCAGCAGCCAAGACAGGAGCAACTACGAGCAGTACTTC	CASSQDRSNYEQYF
NA	TRBV5-1	TRBJ2-1	NA	TGCGCCAGCAGCTTGCACAGGGCAAGCTCCTACAATGAGCAGTTCTTC	CASSLHRASSYNEQFF
NA	TRBV28	TRBJ1-1	NA	TGTGCCAGCAGTCCCCAGCGGGGCATGAACACTGAAGCTTTCTTT	CASSPQRGMNTEAFF
NA	TRBV7-9	TRBJ2-7	NA	TGTGCCAGCAGCGTAGCACCAGTTAACGGTCGCGGCTCCTACGAGCAGTACTTC	CASSVAPVNGRGSYEQYF
TRBD2	TRBV5-1	TRBJ2-2	NA	TGCGCCAGCAGCTCAATCCGACCGGGACTAGCGCAAAGGGTCGGGGAGCTGTTTTTT	CASSSIRPGLAQRVGELFF
TRBD2	TRBV4-2	TRBJ2-1	NA	TGTGCCAGCAGCCAAGGGACTAGCGGGAGATATGAGCAGTTCTTC	CASSQGTSGRYEQFF
NA	TRBV6-6	TRBJ2-7	NA	TGTGCCAGCAGTTACAATTTAGGGAACGAGCAGTACTTC	CASSYNLGNEQYF
NA	TRBV5-8	TRBJ1-1	NA	TGTGCCAGCAGCTTGGTCAAATCGGGCAGGGCGAACACTGAAGCTTTCTTT	CASSLVKSGRANTEAFF
NA	TRBV7-8	TRBJ2-5	NA	TGTGCCAGCAGCATCACCACAGAGGCCAGACACCAAGAGACCCAGTACTTC	CASSITTEARHQETQYF
NA	TRBV13	TRBJ2-7	once	TGTGCCAGCAGCTCCGGACTTATCTCCTACGAGCAGTACTTC	CASSSGLISYEQYF
NA	TRBV5-6	TRBJ2-7	NA	TGTGCCAGCAGCTCACGGGACGGATTCTCCTACGAGCAGTACTTC	CASSSRDGFSYEQYF
NA	TRBV6-5	TRBJ2-7	once	TGTGCCACGGGTCTTGCCTACGAGCAGTACTTC	CATGLAYEQYF
NA	TRBV9	TRBJ1-1	NA	TGTGCCAGCAGCCCCACGGCAAGGCAGAACACTGAAGCTTTCTTT	CASSPTARQNTEAFF
TRBD2	TRBV4-3	TRBJ2-1	NA	TGCGCCAGCAGCCAACATCTAGCGGGCCCGTACAATGAGCAGTTCTTC	CASSQHLAGPYNEQFF
NA	TRBV19	TRBJ2-3	NA	TGTGCCAGTAGTGCTACAGGGTCAGATACGCAGTATTTT	CASSATGSDTQYF
TRBD2	TRBV2	TRBJ2-2	NA	TGTGCCAGCAGGGGACTAGCGGGAGGGCTTTCTTTTGGGGAGCTGTTTTTT	CASRGLAGGLSFGELFF
NA	TRBV2	TRBJ2-1	few	TGTGCCAGCAGTTTTCCAGCGGACAACTCCTACAATGAGCAGTTCTTC	CASSFPADNSYNEQFF
NA	TRBV5-1	TRBJ2-7	NA	TGCGCCAGCAGCTTGGGCAGGGGAAAGGTCTACGAGCAGTACTTC	CASSLGRGKVYEQYF
NA	TRBV7-2	TRBJ1-2	NA	TGTGCCAGCAGCCCCCCCAGAGTGTCGGATGGCTACACCTTC	CASSPPRVSDGYTF
NA	TRBV15	TRBJ1-2	NA	TGTGCCACCAGCGGCCCGGCGAGAGGTGCGAACTATGGCTACACCTTC	CATSGPARGANYGYTF
NA	TRBV30	TRBJ2-5	NA	TGTGCCTGGGGGTGGGACTTGGAGACCCAGTACTTC	CAWGWDLETQYF
NA	TRBV9	TRBJ2-7	NA	TGTGCCAGCAGCTCCCGAGCGGATTTTACCTACGAGCAGTACTTC	CASSSRADFTYEQYF
NA	TRBV5-6	TRBJ2-1	NA	TGTGCCAGCAGCCAGGGGTTGGGCCCCGAGCAGTTCTTC	CASSQGLGPEQFF
TRBD1	TRBV28	TRBJ1-3	once	TGTGCCAGCAGCGTGACAGGGTCTGGAAACACCATATATTTT	CASSVTGSGNTIYF
TRBD1	TRBV5-5	TRBJ1-1	NA	TGTGCCAGCAGCCCCGGGACAGGGGGTAGAGCTGAAGCTTTCTTT	CASSPGTGGRAEAFF
NA	TRBV28	TRBJ1-1	NA	TGTGCCAGCAGTTGGGGGATTACGAACACTGAAGCTTTCTTT	CASSWGITNTEAFF